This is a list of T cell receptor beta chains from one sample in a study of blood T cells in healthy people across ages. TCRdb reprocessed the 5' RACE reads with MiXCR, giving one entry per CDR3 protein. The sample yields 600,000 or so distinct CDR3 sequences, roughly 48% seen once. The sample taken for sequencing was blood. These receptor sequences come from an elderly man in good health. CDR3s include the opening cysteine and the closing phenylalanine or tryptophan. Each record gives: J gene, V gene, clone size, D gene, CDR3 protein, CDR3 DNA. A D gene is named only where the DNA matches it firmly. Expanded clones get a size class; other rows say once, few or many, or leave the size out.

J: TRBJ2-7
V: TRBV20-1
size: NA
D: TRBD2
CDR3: CSASGWASGGEQNYNEQYF
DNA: TGCAGTGCTAGCGGGTGGGCTAGCGGGGGCGAACAGAACTACAATGAGCAGTACTTC

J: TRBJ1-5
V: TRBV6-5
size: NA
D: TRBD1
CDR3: CVSSSGTGYQPQHF
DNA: TGTGTCAGCAGTTCGGGGACAGGGTATCAGCCCCAGCATTTT

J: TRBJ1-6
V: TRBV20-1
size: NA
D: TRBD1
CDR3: CSAQSPGQYNSSLHF
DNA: TGCAGTGCTCAGTCTCCGGGACAGTATAATTCATCCCTCCACTTT

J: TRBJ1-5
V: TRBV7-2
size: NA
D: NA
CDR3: CASSLQTGSLNQPQHF
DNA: TGTGCCAGCAGCCTACAGACAGGTTCGCTCAATCAGCCCCAGCATTTT

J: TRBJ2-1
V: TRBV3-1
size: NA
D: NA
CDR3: CASSPAVHGSYNEQFF
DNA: TGTGCCAGCAGCCCCGCGGTTCATGGCTCCTACAATGAGCAGTTCTTC

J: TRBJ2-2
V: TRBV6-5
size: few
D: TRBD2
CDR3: CASSWRRTSGGAIGELFF
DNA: TGTGCCAGCAGTTGGAGGAGGACTAGCGGGGGGGCCATCGGGGAGCTGTTTTTT

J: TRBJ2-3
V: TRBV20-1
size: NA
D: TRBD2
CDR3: CSAGGGLAGVGTQYF
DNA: TGCAGTGCTGGGGGGGGACTAGCGGGAGTTGGGACGCAGTATTTT

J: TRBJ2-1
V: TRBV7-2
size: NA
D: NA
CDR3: CASSLVSGTREQFF
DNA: TGTGCCAGCAGCTTAGTCTCCGGCACCCGGGAGCAGTTCTTC

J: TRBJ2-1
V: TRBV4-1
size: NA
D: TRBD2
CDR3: CASSQRQGLDDEQFF
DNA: TGCGCCAGCAGCCAACGCCAAGGACTAGACGATGAGCAGTTCTTC

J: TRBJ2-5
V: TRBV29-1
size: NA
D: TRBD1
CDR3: CSVHGGTGGETQYF
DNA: TGCAGCGTTCACGGGGGGACAGGGGGAGAGACCCAGTACTTC

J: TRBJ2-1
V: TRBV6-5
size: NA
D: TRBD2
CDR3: CASGWGLAGVSYNEQFF
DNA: TGTGCCAGCGGTTGGGGACTAGCGGGGGTCTCCTACAATGAGCAGTTCTTC

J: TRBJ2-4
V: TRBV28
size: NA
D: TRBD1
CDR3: CASSFGRQGSGSVAKNIQYF
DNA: TGTGCCAGCAGTTTCGGCCGACAGGGAAGTGGAAGCGTGGCCAAAAACATTCAGTACTTC

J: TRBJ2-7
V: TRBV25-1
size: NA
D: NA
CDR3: CASSRSRTAYEQYF
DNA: TGTGCCAGCTCGAGGAGTAGGACAGCCTACGAGCAGTACTTC

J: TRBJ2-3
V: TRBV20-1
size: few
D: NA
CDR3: CSARVGGGTDTQYF
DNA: TGCAGTGCTAGAGTGGGCGGGGGCACAGATACGCAGTATTTT

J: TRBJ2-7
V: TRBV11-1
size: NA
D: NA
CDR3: CASSDDSLSLYEQYF
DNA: TGTGCCAGCAGCGACGACTCCCTCTCCCTCTACGAGCAGTACTTC

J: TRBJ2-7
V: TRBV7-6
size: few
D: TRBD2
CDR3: CASSLRSSSGAYEQYF
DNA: TGTGCCAGCAGCTTACGGTCAAGCAGCGGGGCCTACGAGCAGTACTTC

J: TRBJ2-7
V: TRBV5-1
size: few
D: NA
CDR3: CASSPEADEQYF
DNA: TGCGCCAGCAGCCCCGAAGCGGACGAGCAGTACTTC

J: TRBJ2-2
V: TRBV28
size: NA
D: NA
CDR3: CATPLGSENTGELFF
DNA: TGTGCCACCCCTTTGGGGAGTGAGAACACCGGGGAGCTGTTTTTT

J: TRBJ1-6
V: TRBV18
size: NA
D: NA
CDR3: CASSQLQGGDSPLHF
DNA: TGTGCCAGCTCACAATTACAGGGCGGTGATTCACCCCTCCACTTT

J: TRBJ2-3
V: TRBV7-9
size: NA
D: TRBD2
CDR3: CASSSWSSGGPGDTQYF
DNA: TGTGCCAGCAGCTCCTGGAGTAGCGGGGGGCCCGGAGATACGCAGTATTTT

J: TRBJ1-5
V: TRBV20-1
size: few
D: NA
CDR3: CSASIGQGGSQPQHF
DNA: TGCAGTGCTAGTATTGGTCAAGGGGGAAGTCAGCCCCAGCATTTT

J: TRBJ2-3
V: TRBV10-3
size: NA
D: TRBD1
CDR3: CAISESGPGQYTDTQYF
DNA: TGTGCCATCAGTGAGTCTGGGCCGGGACAGTACACAGATACGCAGTATTTT

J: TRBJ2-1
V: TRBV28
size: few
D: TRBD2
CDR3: CASTSIAGGGYNEQFF
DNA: TGTGCCAGCACCTCCATAGCGGGAGGGGGTTACAATGAGCAGTTCTTC

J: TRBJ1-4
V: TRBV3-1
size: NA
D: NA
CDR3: CASSQPGALNEKLFF
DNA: TGTGCCAGCAGCCAGCCGGGGGCTCTTAATGAAAAACTGTTTTTT

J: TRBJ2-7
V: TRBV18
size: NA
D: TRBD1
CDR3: CASSPRDRGQGEQYF
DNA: TGTGCCAGCTCACCCAGGGACAGGGGGCAGGGCGAGCAGTACTTC

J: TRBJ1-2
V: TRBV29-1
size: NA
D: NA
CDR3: CSVQGGYGCTF
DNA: NA

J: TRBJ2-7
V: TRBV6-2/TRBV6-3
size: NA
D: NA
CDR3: CASSYLQIHISYEQYF
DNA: TGTGCCAGCAGTTACTTACAGATCCATATCTCCTACGAGCAGTACTTC

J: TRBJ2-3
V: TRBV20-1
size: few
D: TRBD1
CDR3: CSAADRADTQYF
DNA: TGCAGTGCCGCCGACAGGGCAGATACGCAGTATTTT

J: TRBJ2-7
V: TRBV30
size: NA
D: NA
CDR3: CAGSQRAEQYF
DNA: TGTGCCGGGAGTCAAAGGGCCGAGCAGTACTTC

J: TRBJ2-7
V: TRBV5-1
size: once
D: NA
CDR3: CASSGGQRSYEQYF
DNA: TGCGCCAGCAGCGGAGGACAGAGATCGTACGAGCAGTACTTC

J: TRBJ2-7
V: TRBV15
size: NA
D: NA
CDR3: CATSRDPRTTAQLQHEQYF
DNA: TGTGCCACCAGCAGAGACCCACGAACCACTGCCCAACTACAACACGAGCAGTACTTC

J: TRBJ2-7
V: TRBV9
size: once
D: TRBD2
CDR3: CASSVGGTSGTYEQYF
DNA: TGTGCCAGCAGCGTAGGAGGGACTAGCGGGACCTACGAGCAGTACTTC

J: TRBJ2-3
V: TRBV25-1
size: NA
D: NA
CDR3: CVSSEPGQRGTQYF
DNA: TGTGTCAGCAGTGAACCGGGACAACGTGGTACGCAGTATTTT

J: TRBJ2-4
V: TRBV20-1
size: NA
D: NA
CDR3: CSARERDLSKHIQYF
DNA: TGCAGTGCTAGAGAGAGAGACCTCTCGAAACATATTCAGTACTTC

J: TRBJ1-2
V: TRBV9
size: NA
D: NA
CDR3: CASSPSTDNYGYTF
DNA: TGTGCCAGCAGCCCCTCGACAGATAACTATGGCTACACCTTC

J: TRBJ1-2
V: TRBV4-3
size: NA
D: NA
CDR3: CASSQRNRQDYGYTF
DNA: TGCGCCAGCAGCCAACGTAATCGACAGGACTATGGCTACACCTTC

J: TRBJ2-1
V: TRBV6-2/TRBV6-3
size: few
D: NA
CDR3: CASSALPGRAYNEQFF
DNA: TGTGCCAGCAGTGCGTTACCGGGAAGGGCCTACAATGAGCAGTTCTTC

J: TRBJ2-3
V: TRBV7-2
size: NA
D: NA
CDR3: CASSLGLYDTQYF
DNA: TGTGCCAGCAGCTTAGGACTTTACGATACGCAGTATTTT

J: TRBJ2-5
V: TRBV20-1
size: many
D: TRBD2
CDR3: CSASHSGGEETQYF
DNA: TGCAGTGCTTCACATAGCGGGGGTGAAGAGACCCAGTACTTC

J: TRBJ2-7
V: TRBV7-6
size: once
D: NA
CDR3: CASSPAPGGQYEQYF
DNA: TGTGCCAGCAGCCCGGCGCCCGGGGGGCAGTACGAGCAGTACTTC

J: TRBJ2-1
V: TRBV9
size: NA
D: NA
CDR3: CASSRTSYNEQFF
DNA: TGTGCCAGCAGTCGAACTTCCTACAATGAGCAGTTCTTC

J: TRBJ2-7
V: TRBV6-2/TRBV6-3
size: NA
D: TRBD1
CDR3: CASSYTSGQVTYEQYF
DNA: TGTGCCAGCAGTTACACCTCGGGACAGGTGACTTACGAGCAGTACTTC

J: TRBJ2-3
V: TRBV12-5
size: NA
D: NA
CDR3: CASGLETGRTDTQYF
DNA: TGTGCTAGTGGTTTGGAAACCGGCCGCACAGATACGCAGTATTTT

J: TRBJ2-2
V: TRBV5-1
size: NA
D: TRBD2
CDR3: CASSSGLAGGPSTGELFF
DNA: TGCGCCAGCAGCTCCGGACTAGCGGGGGGGCCGAGCACCGGGGAGCTGTTTTTT

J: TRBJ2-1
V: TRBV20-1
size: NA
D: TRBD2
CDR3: CSALRPSGSYSYNEQFF
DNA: TGCAGTGCTCTCAGGCCTAGCGGGAGCTACTCCTACAATGAGCAGTTCTTC

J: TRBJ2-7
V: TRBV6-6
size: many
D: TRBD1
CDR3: CASSFRQGSHEQYF
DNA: TGTGCCAGCAGTTTCCGACAGGGTTCCCACGAGCAGTACTTC